Below, one T cell receptor (beta chain) is given with its context. These data originate in a study of cytomegalovirus exposure and HLA in healthy donors. 13 Jbeta primers and 60 Vbeta primers were used for the PCR. TCRdb's copy holds only in-frame clones and misses some; the assay was immunoSEQ multiplex PCR. Among about 110,000 clones, approximately 86% were seen once, and the ten largest hold approximately 1.8%. Sequencing was done on a sample of PBMCs. The source of this sequence is a man in his forties in good health and CMV-seronegative.

The CDR3 coding sequence is TGTGCCAGCAGTTACCGGGTTAGCGGGGGAGAGACCCAGTACTTC. Translated, it gives CASSYRVSGGETQYF. The chain recombines TRBV6-5 with TRBJ2-5, with 9 positions matching TRBD2. The V gene's germline CDR1 is MNHEY and CDR2 SVGAGI. The CDR3 is 15 residues long. The V gene end was trimmed by 2 bases and the J gene end by 4 bases; junction bases not matched to a gene: 5.